The clone carrying this T cell receptor (beta chain) was seen many times. Its target is not known. The entry originates in a study of breast tumors, draining lymph nodes, adjacent tissues. Findings and limits, study-wide: Luminal-like breast cancer showed significantly higher tumor–nontumor repertoire similarity than basal-like. Tumor repertoires ranked between lymph nodes and nontumor tissue in diversity, with V and J gene preferences.

One entry per CDR3 protein, called by TCRdb with MiXCR from the multiplex PCR reads. The sample carries 45,000 or so distinct CDR3 sequences, 20% to 25% recorded once. Germline lookup yields CDR1 SQVTM and CDR2 ANQGSEA. Germline trimming cut 3 bases from V and 3 bases from J; bases unmatched to any gene: 8. This CDR3 comprises 15 residues. What was sequenced was breast tumor tissue. This chain joins TRBV29-1 and TRBJ2-3, with 8 nucleotides matching TRBD2. The receptor was isolated from a female donor with breast cancer. Some clones in this sample may be carry-over from other donors' samples. Here the CDR3 reads CSVDPGSGGTDTQYF. Here the CDR3 DNA reads TGCAGCGTTGATCCCGGGTCGGGGGGGACAGATACGCAGTATTTT.